The clone carrying this T cell receptor beta chain has at least ten counts. As yet, its antigen is unknown. The data derive from a study of T cells in Graves' hyperthyroidism and ophthalmopathy. TCR beta CDR3 sequences were amplified from RNA transcripts. Carried out on the TCR CDR3, a first-round RT-PCR used the HTBI primer set. A single record per CDR3 protein comes from TCRdb applying MiXCR to the multiplex PCR reads. The sample has under 450,000 distinct CDR3 sequences, roughly a sixth seen once. Study-level points and caveats: In validation, the model predicted ophthalmopathy. These predictions came a median about 6 months before onset.

Lactation, pregnancy, other autoimmune disease or uncontrolled infection led to exclusion of patients. Thyroid ultrasound, orbital computed tomography, clinical symptoms, and serum thyroxine and TRAb underpinned diagnoses. A sample of blood taken at first hyperthyroidism diagnosis preceded any ophthalmopathy symptoms. Germline V lookup: CDR1 ENHRY, CDR2 SYGVKD. V trimming: 4 bases; J trimming: 1 base; junction bases outside the gene matches: 2. The CDR3 is 15 amino acids. Input material: blood. This chain joins TRBV10-3 and TRBJ2-4; 9 bases fit TRBD1. This TCR came from a woman in her twenties or thirties with Graves' hyperthyroidism that later progressed to Graves' ophthalmopathy. The CDR3 spells CAISGQGEAKNIQYF. DNA of the CDR3: TGTGCCATCAGTGGACAGGGGGAGGCCAAAAACATTCAGTACTTC.